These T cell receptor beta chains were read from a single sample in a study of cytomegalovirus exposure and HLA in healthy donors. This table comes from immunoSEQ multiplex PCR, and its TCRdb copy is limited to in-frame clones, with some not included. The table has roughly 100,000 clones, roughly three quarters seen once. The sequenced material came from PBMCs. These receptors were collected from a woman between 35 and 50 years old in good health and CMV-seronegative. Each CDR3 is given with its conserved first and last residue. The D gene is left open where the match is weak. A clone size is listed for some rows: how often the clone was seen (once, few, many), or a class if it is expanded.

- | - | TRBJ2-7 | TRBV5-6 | TGTGCCAGCACCTCCCTGACCGGTAGCGGATCCTACGAGCAGTACTTC | CASTSLTGSGSYEQYF
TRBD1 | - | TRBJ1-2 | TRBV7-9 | TGTGCCAGCAGCTTGGGACAGGGAGGCTATGGCTACACCTTC | CASSLGQGGYGYTF
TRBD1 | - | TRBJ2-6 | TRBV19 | TGTGCCAGTAGTATAGATGGGACAGGGGCCCCTGGGGCCAACGTCCTGACTTTC | CASSIDGTGAPGANVLTF
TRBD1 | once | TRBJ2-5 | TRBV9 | TGTGCCAGCAGCGTAGGGGGGACAGGATCTCAAGAGACCCAGTACTTC | CASSVGGTGSQETQYF
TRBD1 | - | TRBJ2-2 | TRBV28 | TGTGCCAGCAGTTCCCTTATAGGGGGCCGCCCGACTAACACCGGGGAGCTGTTTTTT | CASSSLIGGRPTNTGELFF
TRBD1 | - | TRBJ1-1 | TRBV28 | TGTGCCAGCAGAACGACAGGGAATGAGGCTTTCTTT | CASRTTGNEAFF
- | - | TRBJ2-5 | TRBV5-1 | TGCGCCAGCAGCTTGGAGGAGTGGTGGGAGACCCAGTACTTC | CASSLEEWWETQYF
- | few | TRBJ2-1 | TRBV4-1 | TGCGCCAGCAGCCATTCTAACAATGAGCAGTTCTTC | CASSHSNNEQFF
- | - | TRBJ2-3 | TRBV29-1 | TGCAGCGTTGGTGTCAGGGGACGGTCGGATACGCAGTATTTT | CSVGVRGRSDTQYF
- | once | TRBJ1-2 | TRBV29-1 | TGCAGCGTTGAAGGATGGGGGCGAGAGGGTGGCTACACCTTC | CSVEGWGREGGYTF
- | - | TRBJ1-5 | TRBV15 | TGTGCCACCAGCAGAGATCGAACATTAAACAATCAGCCCCAGCATTTT | CATSRDRTLNNQPQHF
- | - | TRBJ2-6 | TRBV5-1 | TGCGCCAGCAGCTTGGAAGTTGCAGGGTTTGGGGCCAACGTCCTGACTTTC | CASSLEVAGFGANVLTF
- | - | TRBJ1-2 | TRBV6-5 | TGTGCCAGCACCCAGGGGACATTGGGGGGCTACACCTTC | CASTQGTLGGYTF
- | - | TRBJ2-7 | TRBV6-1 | TGTGCCAGCAAGTTTCGGGGAGGGGGTTCCTACGAGCAGTACTTC | CASKFRGGGSYEQYF
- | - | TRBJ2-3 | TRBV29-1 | TGTCCTCCGGCGGTCGGCGACTCAGATACGCAGTATTTT | CPPAVGDSDTQYF
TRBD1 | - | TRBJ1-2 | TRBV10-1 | TGCGCCAGCAGTGAGTGGGGACAGGGATACTATGGCTACACCTTC | CASSEWGQGYYGYTF
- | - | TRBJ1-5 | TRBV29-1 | TGCAGCGTCCTGGACAGTCCCAATCAGCCCCAGCATTTT | CSVLDSPNQPQHF
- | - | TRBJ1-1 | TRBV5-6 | TGTGCCAGCAGCCCTACGGTTATACAGGGCCAGGGGATGAACACTGAAGCTTTCTTT | CASSPTVIQGQGMNTEAFF
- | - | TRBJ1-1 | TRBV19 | TGTGCCAGTGGTTACACAAGAAGTACTGAAGCTTTCTTT | CASGYTRSTEAFF
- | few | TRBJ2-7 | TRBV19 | TGTGCCAGTAGTATGAGGGGGGACAGCTACGAGCAGTACTTC | CASSMRGDSYEQYF
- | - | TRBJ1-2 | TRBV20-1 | TGCAGTCTCGGGACTAACTATGGCTACACCTTC | CSLGTNYGYTF
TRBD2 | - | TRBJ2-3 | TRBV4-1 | TGCGCCAGCAGCCAGCTAGCGGGGAGCACAGATACGCAGTATTTT | CASSQLAGSTDTQYF
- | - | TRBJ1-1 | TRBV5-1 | TGCGCCAGCAGCTCGACAGCCGCGAACACTGAAGCTTTCTTT | CASSSTAANTEAFF
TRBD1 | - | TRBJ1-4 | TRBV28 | TGTGCCAGCAGCTCGACAGGGGAAAGTAAAAAACTGTTTTTT | CASSSTGESKKLFF
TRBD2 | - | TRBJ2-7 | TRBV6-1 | TGTGCCAGCAGTGAAAGAATAGCGGGAGCCTACGAGCAGTACTTC | CASSERIAGAYEQYF
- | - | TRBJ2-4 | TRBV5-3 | TGTGCCAGAAGCTTGGTTCTAGCCAAAAACATTCAGTACTTC | CARSLVLAKNIQYF
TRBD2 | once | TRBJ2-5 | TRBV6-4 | TGTGCCAGCAGGCTAAAACTAGCGGGAGGCCTCTTCCAGCGACAAGAGACCCAGTACTTC | CASRLKLAGGLFQRQETQYF
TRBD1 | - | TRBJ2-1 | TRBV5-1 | TGCGCCAGCAGCCCCGGGACAGGGCTCAATGAGCAGTTCTTC | CASSPGTGLNEQFF
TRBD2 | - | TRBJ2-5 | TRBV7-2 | TGTGCCAGCAGCTTAGATAGCGGGAGTGTAGAGACCCAGTACTTC | CASSLDSGSVETQYF
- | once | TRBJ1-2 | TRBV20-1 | TGCAGTGCTAGGCGCGGGGAGGGCTACACCTTC | CSARRGEGYTF
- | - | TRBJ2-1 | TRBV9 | TGTGCCAGCAGCGTGGGGGGAGGCTCCTACAATGAGCAGTTCTTC | CASSVGGGSYNEQFF
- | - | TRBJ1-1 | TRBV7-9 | TGTGCCAGCAGCTTCAGGACGGGGATGAACACTGAAGCTTTCTTT | CASSFRTGMNTEAFF
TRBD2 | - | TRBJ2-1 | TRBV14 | TGTGCCAGCAGCCAAGCAAGTATGGGACTACACAATGAGCAGTTCTTC | CASSQASMGLHNEQFF
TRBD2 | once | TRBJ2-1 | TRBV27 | TGTGCCAGCAGCTCCGGGACTAGCGGACACCTATCCTACAATGAGCAGTTCTTC | CASSSGTSGHLSYNEQFF
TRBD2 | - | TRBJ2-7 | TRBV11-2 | TGTGCCAGCAGCCCTAGCGGAGGTACCTACGAGCAGTACTTC | CASSPSGGTYEQYF
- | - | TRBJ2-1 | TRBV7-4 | TGTGCCAGAATCGGGACATCTAAGCGCAATGAGCAGTTCTTC | CARIGTSKRNEQFF
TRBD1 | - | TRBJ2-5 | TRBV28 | TGTGCCAGCAGTTTCCCCCCGGGACAGTTACAAGAGACCCAGTACTTC | CASSFPPGQLQETQYF
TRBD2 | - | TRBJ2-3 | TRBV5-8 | TGTGCCAGCGGTCCGAGTAGGCTAGCGGGTCGCACAGATACGCAGTATTTT | CASGPSRLAGRTDTQYF
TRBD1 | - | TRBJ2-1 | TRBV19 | TGTGCCAGTAGTAAGTGGGCCTCGACAGGGGGTACCTACAATGAGCAGTTCTTC | CASSKWASTGGTYNEQFF
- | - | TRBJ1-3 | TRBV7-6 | TGTGCCAGCAGCTTAGGGTGGCGGCGACGCTCTGGAAACACCATATATTTT | CASSLGWRRRSGNTIYF
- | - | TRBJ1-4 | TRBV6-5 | TGTGCCAGCAGTTACACGGGCAGGGGTAGTGAAAAACTGTTTTTT | CASSYTGRGSEKLFF
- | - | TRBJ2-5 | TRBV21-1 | TGTGCCAGCAGCTCAGGGTTCCGCCTGGAGACCCAGTACTTC | CASSSGFRLETQYF
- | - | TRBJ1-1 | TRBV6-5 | TGTGCCAGCAGTTACTCGATAAGGGGGGAAGCTTTCTTT | CASSYSIRGEAFF
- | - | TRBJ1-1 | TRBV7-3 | TGTGCCAGCAGCGGGGTGGGGCTGGAGCCTGAAGCTTTCTTT | CASSGVGLEPEAFF
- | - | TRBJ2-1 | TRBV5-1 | TGCGCCAGCAGTTGGGACTTGGGCTCCTACAATGAGCAGTTCTTC | CASSWDLGSYNEQFF
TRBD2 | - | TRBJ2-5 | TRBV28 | TGTGCCAGCAGTTTAGAGCGGGCGCTAGCGGATCGCGGGACCCAGTACTTC | CASSLERALADRGTQYF
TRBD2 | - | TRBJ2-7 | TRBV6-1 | TGTGCCAGCAGTGGACTAGCGGGAGAGTCCTACGAGCAGTACTTC | CASSGLAGESYEQYF
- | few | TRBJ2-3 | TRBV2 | TGTGCCAGCATGTACACAGATACGCAGTATTTT | CASMYTDTQYF
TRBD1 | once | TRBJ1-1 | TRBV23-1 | TGCGCCAGCAGTCCCAGGACAGGGCCCGCTTTGGCTTTCTTT | CASSPRTGPALAFF
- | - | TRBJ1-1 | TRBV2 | TGTGCCAGCAGTGGGTTAGAATCTGAAGCTTTCTTT | CASSGLESEAFF
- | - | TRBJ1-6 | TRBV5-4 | TGTGCCAGCTCCTCTAACCTAGATTCACCCCTCCACTTT | CASSSNLDSPLHF
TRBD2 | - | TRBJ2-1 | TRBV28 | TGTGCCAGCAGCCGTAGCGGGGGCACCTACAATGAGCAGTTCTTC | CASSRSGGTYNEQFF
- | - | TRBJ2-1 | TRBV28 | TGTGCCAGCAGTTTAAGGGGGGGTTCCTACAATGAGCAGTTCTTC | CASSLRGGSYNEQFF
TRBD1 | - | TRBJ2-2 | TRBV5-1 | TGCGCCAGCAGCTGGGGACAGACCTTTAACACCGGGGAGCTGTTTTTT | CASSWGQTFNTGELFF